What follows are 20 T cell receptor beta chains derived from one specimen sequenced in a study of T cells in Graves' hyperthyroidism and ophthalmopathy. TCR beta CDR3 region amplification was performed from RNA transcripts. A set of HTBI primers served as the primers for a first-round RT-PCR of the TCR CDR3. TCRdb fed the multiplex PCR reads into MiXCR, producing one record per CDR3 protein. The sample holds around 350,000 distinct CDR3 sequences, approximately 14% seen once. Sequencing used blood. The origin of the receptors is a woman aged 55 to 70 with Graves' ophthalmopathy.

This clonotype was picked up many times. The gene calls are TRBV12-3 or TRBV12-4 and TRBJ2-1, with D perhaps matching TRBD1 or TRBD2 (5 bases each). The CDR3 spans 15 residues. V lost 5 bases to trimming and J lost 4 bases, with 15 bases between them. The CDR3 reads CASSPRGAAYNEQFF. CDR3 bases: TGTGCCAGCAGTCCTAGGGGAGCGGCGTACAATGAGCAGTTCTTC.

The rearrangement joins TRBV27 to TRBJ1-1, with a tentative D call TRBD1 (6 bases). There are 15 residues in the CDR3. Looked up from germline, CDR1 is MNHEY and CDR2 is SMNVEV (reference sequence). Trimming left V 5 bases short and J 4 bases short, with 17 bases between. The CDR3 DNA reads TGTGCCAGCAGTCCCCGAAGGGGGTGGGTCACTGAAGCTTTCTTT. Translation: CASSPRRGWVTEAFF.

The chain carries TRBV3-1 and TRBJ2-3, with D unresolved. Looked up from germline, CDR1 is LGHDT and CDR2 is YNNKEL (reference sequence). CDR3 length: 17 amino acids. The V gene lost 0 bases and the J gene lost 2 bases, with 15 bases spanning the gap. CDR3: CASSQDLISSITDTQYF. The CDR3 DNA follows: TGTGCCAGCAGCCAAGACTTAATCTCTTCAATCACAGATACGCAGTATTTT.

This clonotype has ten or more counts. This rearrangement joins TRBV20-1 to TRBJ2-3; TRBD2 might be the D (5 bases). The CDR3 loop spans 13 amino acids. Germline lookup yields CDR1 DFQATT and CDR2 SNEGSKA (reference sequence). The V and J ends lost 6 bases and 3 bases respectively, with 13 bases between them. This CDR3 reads CSADKRRTDTQYF. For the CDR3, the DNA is TGCAGTGCCGATAAGCGGAGAACAGATACGCAGTATTTT.

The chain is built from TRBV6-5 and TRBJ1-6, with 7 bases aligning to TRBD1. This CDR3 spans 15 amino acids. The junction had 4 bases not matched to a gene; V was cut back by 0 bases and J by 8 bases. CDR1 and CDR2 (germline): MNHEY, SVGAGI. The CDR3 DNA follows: TGTGCCAGCAGTTACTCCGACAGGGATTATTCACCCCTCCACTTT. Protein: CASSYSDRDYSPLHF.

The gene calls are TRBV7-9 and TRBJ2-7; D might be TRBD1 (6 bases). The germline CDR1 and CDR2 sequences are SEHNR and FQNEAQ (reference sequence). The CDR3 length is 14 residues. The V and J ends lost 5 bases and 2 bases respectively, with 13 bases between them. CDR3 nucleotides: TGTGCCAGCAGCCAACCGGGACAACCCTACGAGCAGTACTTC. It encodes CASSQPGQPYEQYF.

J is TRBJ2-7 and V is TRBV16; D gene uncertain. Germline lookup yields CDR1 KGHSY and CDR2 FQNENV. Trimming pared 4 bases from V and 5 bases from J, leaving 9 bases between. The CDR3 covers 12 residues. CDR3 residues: CASSRTTDEQYF. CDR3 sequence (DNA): TGTGCCAGCAGCCGGACCACCGACGAGCAGTACTTC.

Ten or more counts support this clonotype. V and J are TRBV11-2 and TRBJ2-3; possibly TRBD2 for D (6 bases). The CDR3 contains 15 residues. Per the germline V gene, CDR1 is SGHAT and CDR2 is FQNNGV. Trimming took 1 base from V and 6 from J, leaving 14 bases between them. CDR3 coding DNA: TGTGCCAGCAGCTTAGGACCGGGGGAGGCCGATACGCAGTATTTT. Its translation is CASSLGPGEADTQYF.

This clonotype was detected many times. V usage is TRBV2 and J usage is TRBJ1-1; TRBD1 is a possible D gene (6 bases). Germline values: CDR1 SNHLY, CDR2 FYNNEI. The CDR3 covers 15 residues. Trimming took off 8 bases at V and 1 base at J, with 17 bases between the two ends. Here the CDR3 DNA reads TGTGCCAGCGCCCCATCCTGGACAGCGAACACTGAAGCTTTCTTT. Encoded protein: CASAPSWTANTEAFF.

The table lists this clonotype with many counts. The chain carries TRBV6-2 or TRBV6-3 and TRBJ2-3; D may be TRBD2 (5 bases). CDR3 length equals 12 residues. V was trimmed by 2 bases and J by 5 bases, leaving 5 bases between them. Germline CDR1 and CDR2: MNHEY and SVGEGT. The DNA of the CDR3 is TGTGCCAGCAGTTACGGGAGAGATACGCAGTATTTT. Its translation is CASSYGRDTQYF.

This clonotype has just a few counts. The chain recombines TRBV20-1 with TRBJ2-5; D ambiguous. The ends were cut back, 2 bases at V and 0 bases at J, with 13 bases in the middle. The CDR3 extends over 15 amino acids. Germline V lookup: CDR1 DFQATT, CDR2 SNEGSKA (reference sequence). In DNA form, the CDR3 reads TGCAGTGCTAGATTTTTGGTGCTCTACCAAGAGACCCAGTACTTC. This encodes CSARFLVLYQETQYF.

CDR3 residues: CSARPEGGARTGELFF. DNA for the CDR3: TGCAGTGCTAGACCCGAGGGAGGGGCGCGGACCGGGGAGCTGTTTTTT. The rearrangement joins TRBV20-1 to TRBJ2-2, with TRBD2 matching 7 bases. Germline assignment: CDR1 DFQATT and CDR2 SNEGSKA (reference sequence). After removal of 2 bases from V and 5 bases from J, the junction contained 11 bases not matched to a gene. The CDR3 consists of 16 residues.

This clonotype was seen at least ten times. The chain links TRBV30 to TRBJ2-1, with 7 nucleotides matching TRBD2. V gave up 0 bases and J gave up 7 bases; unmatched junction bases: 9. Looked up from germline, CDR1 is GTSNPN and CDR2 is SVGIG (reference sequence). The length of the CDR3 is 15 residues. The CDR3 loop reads CAWSVTREFENEQFF. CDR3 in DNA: TGTGCCTGGAGTGTTACGCGGGAGTTCGAAAATGAGCAGTTCTTC.

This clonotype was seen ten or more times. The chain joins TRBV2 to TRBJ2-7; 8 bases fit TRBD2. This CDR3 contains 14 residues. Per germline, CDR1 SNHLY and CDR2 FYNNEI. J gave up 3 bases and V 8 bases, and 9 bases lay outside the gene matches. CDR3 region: CASRRPGLDYEQYF. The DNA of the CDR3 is TGTGCCAGCCGACGACCGGGACTAGACTACGAGCAGTACTTC.

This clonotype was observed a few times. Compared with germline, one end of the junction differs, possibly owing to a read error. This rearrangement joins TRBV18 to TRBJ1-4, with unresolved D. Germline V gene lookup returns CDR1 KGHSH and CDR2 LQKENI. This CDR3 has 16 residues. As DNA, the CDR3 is TGTGCCGGCTCACCAAGCACGGATGCAACTAATGAAAAACTGTTTTTT. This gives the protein CAGSPSTDATNEKLFF. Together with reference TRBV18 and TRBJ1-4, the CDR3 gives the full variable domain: NAGVMQNPRHLVRRRGQEARLRCSPMKGHSHVYWYRQLPEEGLKFMVYLQKENIIDESGMPKERFSAEFPKEGPSILRIQQVVRGDSAAYFCAGSPSTDATNEKLFFGSGTQLSVL.

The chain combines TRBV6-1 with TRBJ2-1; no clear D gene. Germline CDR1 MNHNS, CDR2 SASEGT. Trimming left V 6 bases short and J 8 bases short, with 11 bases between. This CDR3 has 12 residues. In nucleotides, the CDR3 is TGTGCCAGCAGGCCGCATCTCTATGAGCAGTTCTTC. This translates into CASRPHLYEQFF.

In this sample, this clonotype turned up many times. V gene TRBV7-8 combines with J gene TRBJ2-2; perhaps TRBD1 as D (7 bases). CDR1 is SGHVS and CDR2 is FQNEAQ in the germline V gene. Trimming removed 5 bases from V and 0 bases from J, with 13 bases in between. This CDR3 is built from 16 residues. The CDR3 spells CASSPQGGPNTGELFF. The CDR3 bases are TGTGCCAGCAGCCCGCAGGGGGGCCCGAACACCGGGGAGCTGTTTTTT.

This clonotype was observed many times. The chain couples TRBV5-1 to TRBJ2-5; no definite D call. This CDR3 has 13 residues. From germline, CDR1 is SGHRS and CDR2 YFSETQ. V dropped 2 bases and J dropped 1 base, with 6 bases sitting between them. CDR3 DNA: TGCGCCAGCAGCTTCTTAGGCCAAGAGACCCAGTACTTC. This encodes CASSFLGQETQYF.

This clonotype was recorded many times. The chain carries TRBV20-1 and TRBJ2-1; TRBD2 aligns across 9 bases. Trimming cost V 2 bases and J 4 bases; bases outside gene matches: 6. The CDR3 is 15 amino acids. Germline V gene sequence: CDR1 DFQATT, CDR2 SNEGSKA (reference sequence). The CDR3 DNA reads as TGCAGTGCTAGACAATCTAGCGGGGATTACAATGAGCAGTTCTTC. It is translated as CSARQSSGDYNEQFF.

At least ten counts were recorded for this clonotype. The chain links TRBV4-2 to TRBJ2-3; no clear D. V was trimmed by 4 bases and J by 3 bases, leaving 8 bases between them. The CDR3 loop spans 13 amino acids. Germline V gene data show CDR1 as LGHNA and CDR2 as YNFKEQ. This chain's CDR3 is CASSLVATDTQYF. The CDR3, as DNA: TGTGCCAGCAGCCTAGTGGCGACAGATACGCAGTATTTT.